The text below deals with one T cell receptor (beta chain). This sample is part of a study of identical twins. Germline lookup yields CDR1 MNHEY and CDR2 SVGEGT. This CDR3 has 13 residues. V lost 4 bases and J lost 0, with 6 bases in between. MiXCR, run by TCRdb on the 5' RACE reads, gives a single entry per CDR3 protein. The data contain hundreds of thousands of distinct CDR3 sequences, around 24% of them seen just once; the ten biggest clones take up approximately 2.9%. The sample was also linked to a second study, of T cells expressing NK-cell markers.

The sequencing sample was made of CD4+ T cells sorted from blood. The genes are TRBV6-2 or TRBV6-3 and TRBJ1-2, with unresolved D. The sequence came from a young woman in good health. The CDR3 DNA sequence: TGTGCCAGCAGTTGGCGTGCTAACTATGGCTACACCTTC. This translates into CASSWRANYGYTF.